These T cell receptor beta chains were read from a single sample in a study of CD8 T cells in ankylosing spondylitis. MiXCR, run by TCRdb on the 5' RACE reads, gives a single entry per CDR3 protein. This table holds 200,000 to 250,000 distinct CDR3 sequences, about 7% found once. Sequencing used blood, either unsorted or a sorted T cell fraction (not recorded which). The receptors here all came from a male donor with ankylosing spondylitis. Each CDR3 is given without its conserved first and last residue. The D gene is left open where the match is weak.

len | j_gene | v_gene | d_gene | CDR3aa
12 | TRBJ2-7 | TRBV11-1 | - | ASSLGPAIYEQY
13 | TRBJ2-7 | TRBV5-1 | TRBD1 | ASSFRDRAVYEQY
14 | TRBJ2-2 | TRBV12-3/TRBV12-4 | TRBD1 | ASSLHGTGETGELF
15 | TRBJ2-7 | TRBV20-1 | - | SARDSVRTEPSYEQY
11 | TRBJ2-1 | TRBV20-1 | - | SVGPTRISEQF
12 | TRBJ2-7 | TRBV27 | - | ASSFSRGPYEQY
13 | TRBJ1-5 | TRBV6-1 | - | ASSDSGSSYQPQH
11 | TRBJ1-1 | TRBV6-2/TRBV6-3 | - | ASSYTVYTEAF
15 | TRBJ1-2 | TRBV9 | - | ASSASPWAARHYGYT
15 | TRBJ1-2 | TRBV7-9 | - | ASSRIGPRGANYGYT
11 | TRBJ2-7 | TRBV5-5 | - | AIGFGLPYEQY
13 | TRBJ1-2 | TRBV5-1 | TRBD1 | ASSLNGGTGSGYT
14 | TRBJ2-1 | TRBV7-9 | TRBD2 | ASSYLAGVTYNEQF
10 | TRBJ2-1 | TRBV18 | - | ASSPGENEQF
15 | - | TRBV10-3 | - | AISGQTGKATSYEQY
10 | TRBJ1-2 | TRBV12-3/TRBV12-4 | - | ASSFGHYGYT
13 | TRBJ2-1 | TRBV27 | - | ASSLDLARGNEQF
11 | TRBJ2-2 | TRBV7-9 | - | ASSQPRAGELF
13 | TRBJ2-7 | TRBV4-2 | TRBD1 | ASSHGTGGSYEQY
13 | TRBJ2-7 | TRBV7-2 | TRBD2 | ASSSSGRPSYEQY
11 | TRBJ1-1 | TRBV20-1 | - | SAPQELNTEAF
13 | TRBJ2-4 | TRBV7-9 | - | ASSLGGGRENIQY
12 | TRBJ2-7 | TRBV27 | - | ASSLSDNTYEQY